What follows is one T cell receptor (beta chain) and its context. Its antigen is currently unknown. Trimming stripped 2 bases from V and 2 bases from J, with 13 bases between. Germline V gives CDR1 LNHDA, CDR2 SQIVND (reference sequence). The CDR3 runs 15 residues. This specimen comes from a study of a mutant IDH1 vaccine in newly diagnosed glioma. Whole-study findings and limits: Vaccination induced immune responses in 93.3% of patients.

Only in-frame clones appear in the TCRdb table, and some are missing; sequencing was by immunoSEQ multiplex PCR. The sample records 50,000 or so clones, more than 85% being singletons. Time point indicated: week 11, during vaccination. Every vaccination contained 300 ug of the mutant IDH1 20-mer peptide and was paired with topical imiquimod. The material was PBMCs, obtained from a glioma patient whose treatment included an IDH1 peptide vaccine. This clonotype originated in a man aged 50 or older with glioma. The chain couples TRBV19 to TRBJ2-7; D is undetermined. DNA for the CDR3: TGTGCCAGTAGTATATCCCCTAACCCTCCCTACGAGCAGTACTTC. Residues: CASSISPNPPYEQYF. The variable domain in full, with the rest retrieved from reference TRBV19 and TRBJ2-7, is DGGITQSPKYLFRKEGQNVTLSCEQNLNHDAMYWYRQDPGQGLRLIYYSQIVNDFQKGDIAEGYSVSREKKESFPLTVTSAQKNPTAFYLCASSISPNPPYEQYFGPGTRLTVT.